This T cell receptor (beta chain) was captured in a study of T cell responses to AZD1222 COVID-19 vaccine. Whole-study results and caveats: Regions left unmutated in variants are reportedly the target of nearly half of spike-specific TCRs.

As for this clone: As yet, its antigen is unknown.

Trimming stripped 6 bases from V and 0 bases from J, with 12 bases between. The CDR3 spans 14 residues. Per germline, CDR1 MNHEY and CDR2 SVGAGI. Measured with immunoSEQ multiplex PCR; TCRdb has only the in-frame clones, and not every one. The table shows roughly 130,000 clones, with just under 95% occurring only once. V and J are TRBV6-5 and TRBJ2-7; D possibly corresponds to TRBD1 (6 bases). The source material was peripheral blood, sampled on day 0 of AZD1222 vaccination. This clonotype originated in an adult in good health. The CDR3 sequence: CASRDRGGSYEQYF. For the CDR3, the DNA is TGTGCCAGCAGAGATAGAGGGGGCTCCTACGAGCAGTACTTC.